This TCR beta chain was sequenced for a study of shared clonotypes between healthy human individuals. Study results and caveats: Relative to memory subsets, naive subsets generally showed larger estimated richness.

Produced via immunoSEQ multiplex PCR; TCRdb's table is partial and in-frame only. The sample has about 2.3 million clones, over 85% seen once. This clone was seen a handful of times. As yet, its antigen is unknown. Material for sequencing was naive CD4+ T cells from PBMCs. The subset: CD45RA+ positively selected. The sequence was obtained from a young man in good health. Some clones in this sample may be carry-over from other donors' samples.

The CDR3 DNA follows: TGTGCCAGCAGTTTAGTCGGACATCCCGTGATGAACACTGAAGCTTTCTTT. Residues: CASSLVGHPVMNTEAFF. The chain recombines TRBV28 with TRBJ1-1, with D perhaps TRBD1 (5 bases). V gave up 2 bases and J gave up 0 bases, with 16 bases separating them. CDR1 MDHEN and CDR2 SYDVKM come from the germline V gene. The CDR3 runs to 17 residues.